This TCR beta chain was found in a study of blood T cell repertoires in COVID-19. At the level of the study: Both acute and convalescent COVID-19 samples were obtained from the United States, Italy and Spain. In each case, the material was cDNA or gDNA derived from T cells, B-cell-depleted T cells, or PBMCs.

Authors' data handling: It was from reference gene primer amplification that nucleated cell counts were estimated. The data were produced by immunoSEQ multiplex PCR, yet TCRdb's version contains in-frame clones alone and is incomplete. From that table come the V and J calls and clone size; the DNA was used to work out D and trimming. The data show around 300,000 clones, 85% seen once. This CDR3 comprises 14 residues. The germline CDR1 and CDR2 sequences are SGHRS and YFSETQ. V dropped 0 bases and J dropped 7 bases, with 8 bases sitting between them. Sequenced sample: peripheral blood. V is TRBV5-1 and J is TRBJ1-6; tentative D call: TRBD1 (5 bases). The receptor was isolated from a human donor in a cohort sampled during active COVID-19. CDR3 DNA sequence: TGCGCCAGCAGCTTGGAACGGGGGAATTCACCCCTCCACTTT. It translates to CASSLERGNSPLHF.